These T cell receptor beta chains were read from a single sample in a study of cytomegalovirus exposure and HLA in healthy donors. Here immunoSEQ multiplex PCR was the method, and the copy in TCRdb shows in-frame clones only, minus some. The sample lists 120,000 to 150,000 clones, almost 90% occurring once. The specimen was PBMCs. The source of these receptors is a woman aged 18-35 years in good health and CMV-seropositive. CDR3s include the opening cysteine and the closing phenylalanine or tryptophan. D genes are given only for firm matches. Clone size is stated in some rows and not others, as once, few, many or a class when expanded.

CDR3aa: CASSFSRQETQYF
CDR3nt: TGTGCCAGCAGCTTTAGCCGACAAGAGACCCAGTACTTC
j_gene: TRBJ2-5
abundance: NA
v_gene: TRBV11-2
d_gene: NA

CDR3aa: CASSLTGDSSYEQYF
CDR3nt: TGTGCCAGCAGTCTTACAGGGGACAGCTCCTACGAGCAGTACTTC
j_gene: TRBJ2-7
abundance: NA
v_gene: TRBV6-6
d_gene: TRBD1

CDR3aa: CASSPRTGANYGYTF
CDR3nt: TGTGCCAGCAGTCCGAGGACAGGGGCCAACTATGGCTACACCTTC
j_gene: TRBJ1-2
abundance: NA
v_gene: TRBV6-1
d_gene: TRBD1

CDR3aa: CASSEGGNSYEQYF
CDR3nt: TGTGCCAGCAGCGAGGGGGGGAATTCCTACGAGCAGTACTTC
j_gene: TRBJ2-7
abundance: once
v_gene: TRBV5-6
d_gene: NA

CDR3aa: CASSPDRTPSGNTIYF
CDR3nt: TGTGCCAGCTCACCGGACAGGACACCCTCTGGAAACACCATATATTTT
j_gene: TRBJ1-3
abundance: NA
v_gene: TRBV18
d_gene: TRBD1

CDR3aa: CASSKDRALDRPQHF
CDR3nt: TGTGCCAGCAGTAAAGACAGGGCCCTAGACCGACCCCAGCATTTT
j_gene: TRBJ1-5
abundance: NA
v_gene: TRBV6-6
d_gene: TRBD1

CDR3aa: CASSVGDRVTEAFF
CDR3nt: TGTGCCAGCAGCGTAGGCGACAGGGTCACTGAAGCTTTCTTT
j_gene: TRBJ1-1
abundance: NA
v_gene: TRBV9
d_gene: TRBD1

CDR3aa: CASTAPGVETQYF
CDR3nt: TGCGCCAGCACCGCTCCGGGGGTTGAGACCCAGTACTTC
j_gene: TRBJ2-5
abundance: NA
v_gene: TRBV5-1
d_gene: NA

CDR3aa: CATSNRDQPQHF
CDR3nt: TGTGCCACCAGCAACCGAGATCAGCCCCAGCATTTT
j_gene: TRBJ1-5
abundance: NA
v_gene: TRBV15
d_gene: NA

CDR3aa: CASSLGAGVSNQPQHF
CDR3nt: TGTGCCAGCAGTTTAGGGGCAGGGGTTAGCAATCAGCCCCAGCATTTT
j_gene: TRBJ1-5
abundance: NA
v_gene: TRBV27
d_gene: NA

CDR3aa: CASSSRVYEQYF
CDR3nt: TGTGCCAGCAGCTCCAGGGTGTACGAGCAGTACTTC
j_gene: TRBJ2-7
abundance: few
v_gene: TRBV7-9
d_gene: NA

CDR3aa: CASSHRAGQGNYGYTF
CDR3nt: TGTGCCAGCAGCCACAGAGCGGGACAGGGGAACTATGGCTACACCTTC
j_gene: TRBJ1-2
abundance: NA
v_gene: TRBV14
d_gene: TRBD1

CDR3aa: CASSFSHPRTGFGYTQYF
CDR3nt: TGTGCCAGTAGTTTTTCCCACCCACGGACAGGGTTTGGGTATACGCAGTATTTT
j_gene: TRBJ2-3
abundance: NA
v_gene: TRBV19
d_gene: TRBD1

CDR3aa: CASSRQGMSGYTF
CDR3nt: TGTGCCAGCAGCCGACAGGGGATGAGTGGCTACACCTTC
j_gene: TRBJ1-2
abundance: NA
v_gene: TRBV6-5
d_gene: TRBD1

CDR3aa: CASSSVGVYYGYTF
CDR3nt: TGTGCCAGCAGCTCGGTCGGGGTTTACTATGGCTACACCTTC
j_gene: TRBJ1-2
abundance: NA
v_gene: TRBV7-2
d_gene: NA

CDR3aa: CASRTGTSGHNEQFF
CDR3nt: TGTGCCAGCCGAACCGGGACTAGCGGGCACAATGAGCAGTTCTTC
j_gene: TRBJ2-1
abundance: NA
v_gene: TRBV19
d_gene: TRBD2

CDR3aa: CASSLRTIYEQYF
CDR3nt: TGTGCCAGCAGTTTAAGGACAATTTACGAGCAGTACTTC
j_gene: TRBJ2-7
abundance: NA
v_gene: TRBV2
d_gene: NA

CDR3aa: CAWTLSKAGREQYF
CDR3nt: TGTGCCTGGACCCTCAGTAAGGCGGGAAGGGAGCAGTACTTC
j_gene: TRBJ2-7
abundance: NA
v_gene: TRBV30
d_gene: NA

CDR3aa: CASSLWVSNQPQHF
CDR3nt: TGTGCCAGCAGTTTATGGGTCAGTAATCAGCCCCAGCATTTT
j_gene: TRBJ1-5
abundance: NA
v_gene: TRBV28
d_gene: NA

CDR3aa: CASSATSGGRTGELFF
CDR3nt: TGTGCCAGCAGTGCGACTAGCGGGGGGCGTACCGGGGAGCTGTTTTTT
j_gene: TRBJ2-2
abundance: NA
v_gene: TRBV6-4
d_gene: TRBD2

CDR3aa: CASSLEAASTDTQYF
CDR3nt: TGCGCCAGCAGCTTGGAAGCAGCGAGCACAGATACGCAGTATTTT
j_gene: TRBJ2-3
abundance: NA
v_gene: TRBV5-1
d_gene: NA

CDR3aa: CASSQDYPYNEQFF
CDR3nt: TGTGCCAGCAGCCAGGATTACCCCTACAATGAGCAGTTCTTC
j_gene: TRBJ2-1
abundance: NA
v_gene: TRBV27
d_gene: NA